This TCR beta chain was found in a study of blood T cell repertoires in COVID-19. TCRdb's table, derived via immunoSEQ multiplex PCR, lists solely in-frame clones and lacks some. Here the sample spans approximately 150,000 clones, around 80% being singletons. Clinical history reported by participants formed the basis on which cohorts were assigned. This CDR3 comprises 16 residues. V shed 2 bases and J 2 bases; nucleotides not matched to a gene: 5. Germline V gene lookup returns CDR1 MGHRA and CDR2 YSYEKL. V is TRBV4-1 and J is TRBJ2-3; 9 positions match TRBD2. Specimen: PBMCs or T cells enriched from blood (not recorded which). The TCR sequence derives from a man between 65 and 85 years old who had been exposed to COVID-19. The CDR3 DNA reads TGCGCCAGCAGCCAAAGCCTAGCGGGGACCACAGATACGCAGTATTTT. Protein sequence: CASSQSLAGTTDTQYF.